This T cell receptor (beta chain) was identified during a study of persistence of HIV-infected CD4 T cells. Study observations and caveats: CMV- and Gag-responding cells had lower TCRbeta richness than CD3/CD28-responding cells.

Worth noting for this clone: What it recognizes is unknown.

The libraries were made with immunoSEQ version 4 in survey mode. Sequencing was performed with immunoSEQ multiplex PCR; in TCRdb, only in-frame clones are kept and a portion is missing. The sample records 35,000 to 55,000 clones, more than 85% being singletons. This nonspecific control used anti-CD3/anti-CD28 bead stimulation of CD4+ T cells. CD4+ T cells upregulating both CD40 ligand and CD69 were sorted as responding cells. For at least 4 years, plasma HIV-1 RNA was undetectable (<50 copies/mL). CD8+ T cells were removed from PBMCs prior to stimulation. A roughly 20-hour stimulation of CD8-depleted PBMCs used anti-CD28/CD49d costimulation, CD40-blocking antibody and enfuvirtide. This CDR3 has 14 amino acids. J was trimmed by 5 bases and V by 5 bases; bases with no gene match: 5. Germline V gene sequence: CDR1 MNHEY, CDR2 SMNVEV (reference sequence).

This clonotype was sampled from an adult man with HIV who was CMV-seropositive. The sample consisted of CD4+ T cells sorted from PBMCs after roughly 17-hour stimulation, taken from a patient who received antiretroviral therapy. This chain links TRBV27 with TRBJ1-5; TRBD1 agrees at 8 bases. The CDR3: CASSQTGDHQPQHF. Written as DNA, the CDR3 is TGTGCCAGCAGTCAGACAGGGGATCATCAGCCCCAGCATTTT.